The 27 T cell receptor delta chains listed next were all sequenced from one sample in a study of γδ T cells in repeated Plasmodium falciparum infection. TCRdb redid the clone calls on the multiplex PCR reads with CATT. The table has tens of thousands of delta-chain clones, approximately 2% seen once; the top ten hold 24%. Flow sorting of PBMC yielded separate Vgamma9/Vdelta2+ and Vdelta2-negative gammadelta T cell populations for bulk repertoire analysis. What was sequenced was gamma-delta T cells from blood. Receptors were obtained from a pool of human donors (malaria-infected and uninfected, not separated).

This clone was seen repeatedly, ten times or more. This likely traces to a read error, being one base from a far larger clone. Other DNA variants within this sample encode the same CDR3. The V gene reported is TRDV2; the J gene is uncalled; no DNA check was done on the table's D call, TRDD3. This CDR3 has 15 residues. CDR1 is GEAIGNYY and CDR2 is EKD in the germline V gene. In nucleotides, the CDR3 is TGTGCCTGTGACAGCCTGGGGGACCTCTCCGATAAGCTCATCTTT. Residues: CACDSLGDLSDKLIF.

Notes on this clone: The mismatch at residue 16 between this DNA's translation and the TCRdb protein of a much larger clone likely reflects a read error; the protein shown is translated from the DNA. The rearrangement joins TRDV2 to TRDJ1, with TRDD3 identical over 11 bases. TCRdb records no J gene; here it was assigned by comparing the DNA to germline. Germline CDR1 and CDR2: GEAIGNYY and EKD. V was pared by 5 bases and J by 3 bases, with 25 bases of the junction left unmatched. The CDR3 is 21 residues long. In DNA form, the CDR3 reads TGTGCCTGTGTTTCCCTAACCGATACTGGGGGATATTTTTCGAACGCCGATAAACTCATCTTT. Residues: CACVSLTDTGGYFSNADKLIF.

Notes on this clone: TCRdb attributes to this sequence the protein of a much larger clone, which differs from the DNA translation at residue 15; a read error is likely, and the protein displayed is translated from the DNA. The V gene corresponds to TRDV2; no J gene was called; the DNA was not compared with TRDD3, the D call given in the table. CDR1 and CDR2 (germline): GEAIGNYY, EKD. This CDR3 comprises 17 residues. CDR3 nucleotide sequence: TGTGCCTGTGACCCCGTACTGGGGGTCCCGTACACCGATAAACCCATCTTT. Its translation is CACDPVLGVPYTDKPIF.

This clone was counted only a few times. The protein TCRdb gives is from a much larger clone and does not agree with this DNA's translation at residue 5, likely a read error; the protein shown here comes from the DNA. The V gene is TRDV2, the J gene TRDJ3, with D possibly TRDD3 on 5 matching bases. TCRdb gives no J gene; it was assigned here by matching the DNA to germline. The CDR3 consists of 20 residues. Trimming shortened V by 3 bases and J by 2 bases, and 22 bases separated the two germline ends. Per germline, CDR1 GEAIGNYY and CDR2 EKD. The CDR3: CACDSRAGRYSPWDTRQMFF. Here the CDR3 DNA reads TGTGCCTGTGACTCCCGTGCTGGGAGATACTCCCCCTGGGACACCCGACAGATGTTTTTC.

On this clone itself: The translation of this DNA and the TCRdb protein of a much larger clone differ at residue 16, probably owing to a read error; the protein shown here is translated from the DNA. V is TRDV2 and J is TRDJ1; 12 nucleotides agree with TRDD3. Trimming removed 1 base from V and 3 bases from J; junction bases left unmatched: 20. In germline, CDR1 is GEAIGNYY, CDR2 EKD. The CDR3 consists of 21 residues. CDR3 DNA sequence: TGTGCCTGTGACACTCTTTTACTGGGGGATACTGACCTCGACAACCCCGATAAACTCATCTTT. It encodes CACDTLLLGDTDLDNPDKLIF.

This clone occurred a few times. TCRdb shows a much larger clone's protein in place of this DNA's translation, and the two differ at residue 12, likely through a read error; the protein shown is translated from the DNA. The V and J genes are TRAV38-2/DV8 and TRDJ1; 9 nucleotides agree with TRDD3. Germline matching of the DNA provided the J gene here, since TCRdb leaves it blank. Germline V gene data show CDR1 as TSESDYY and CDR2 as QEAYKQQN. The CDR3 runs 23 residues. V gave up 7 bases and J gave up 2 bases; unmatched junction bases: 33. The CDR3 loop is CAYLPRIGGPLCWGILRTDKLIF. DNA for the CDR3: TGTGCTTATCTGCCCCGAATCGGTGGACCCTTGTGCTGGGGGATCCTCAGGACCGATAAACTCATCTTT.

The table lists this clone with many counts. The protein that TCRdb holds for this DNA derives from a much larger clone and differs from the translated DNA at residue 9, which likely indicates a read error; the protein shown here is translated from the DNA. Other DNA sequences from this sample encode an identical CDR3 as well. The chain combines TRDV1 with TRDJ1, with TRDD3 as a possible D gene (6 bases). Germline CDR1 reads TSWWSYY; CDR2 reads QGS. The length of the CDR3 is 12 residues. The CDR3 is CALGMGADNLIF. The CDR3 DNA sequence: TGTGCTCTTGGGATGGGGGCCGATAACCTCATCTTT.

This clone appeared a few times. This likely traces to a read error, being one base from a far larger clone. The CDR3 here is CAATFHPRFWGYRRYTDKLIF. The CDR3 nucleotides read TGTGCAGCGACCTTCCACCCGCGATTTTGGGGATACCGGCGGTACACCGATAAACTCATCTTT. The V gene is TRAV29/DV5, the J gene TRDJ1; 8 nucleotides line up with TRDD3. Matching the DNA to germline supplied the J gene, which TCRdb does not give. With V trimmed by 5 bases and J by 0 bases, 27 bases remained unmatched. Germline V gene lookup returns CDR1 NSMFDY and CDR2 ISSIKDK. This CDR3 has 21 residues. The full variable domain, its missing parts supplied by reference TRAV29/DV5 and TRDJ1, is DQQVKQNSPSLSVQEGRISILNCDYTNSMFDYFLWYKKYPAEGPTFLISISSIKDKNEDGRFTVFLNKSAKHLSLHIVPSQPGDSAVYFCAATFHPRFWGYRRYTDKLIFGKGTRVTVEP.

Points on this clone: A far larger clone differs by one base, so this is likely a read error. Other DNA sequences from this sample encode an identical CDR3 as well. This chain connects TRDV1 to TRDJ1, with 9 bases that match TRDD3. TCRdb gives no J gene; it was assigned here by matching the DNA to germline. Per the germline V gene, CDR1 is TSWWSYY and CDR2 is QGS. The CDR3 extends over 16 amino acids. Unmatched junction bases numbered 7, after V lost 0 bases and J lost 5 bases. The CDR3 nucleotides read TGTGCTCTTGGGGAACTACTGGGGGACTTCCGTGATAAACTCATCTTT. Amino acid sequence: CALGELLGDFRDKLIF.

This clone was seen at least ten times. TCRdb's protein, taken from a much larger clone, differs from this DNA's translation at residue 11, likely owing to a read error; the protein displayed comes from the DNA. The CDR3 region is CAFFGGYAWDELIF. CDR3 sequence (DNA): TGTGCCTTTTTCGGGGGATACGCGTGGGATGAACTCATCTTT. The V and J genes are TRDV3 and TRDJ1; 10 bases are a match to TRDD3. Per the germline V gene, CDR1 is TVYSNPD and CDR2 is GDNSRS (reference sequence). The CDR3 covers 14 residues. V lost 2 bases to trimming and J lost 9 bases; unmatched junction nucleotides: 12.

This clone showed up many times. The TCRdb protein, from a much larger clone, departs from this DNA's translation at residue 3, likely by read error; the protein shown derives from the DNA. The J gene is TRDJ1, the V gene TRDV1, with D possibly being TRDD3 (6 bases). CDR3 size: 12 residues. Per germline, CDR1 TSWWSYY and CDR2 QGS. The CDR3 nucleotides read TGTGCTTTTGGGATGGGGGCCGATAAACTCATCTTT. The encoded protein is CAFGMGADKLIF.

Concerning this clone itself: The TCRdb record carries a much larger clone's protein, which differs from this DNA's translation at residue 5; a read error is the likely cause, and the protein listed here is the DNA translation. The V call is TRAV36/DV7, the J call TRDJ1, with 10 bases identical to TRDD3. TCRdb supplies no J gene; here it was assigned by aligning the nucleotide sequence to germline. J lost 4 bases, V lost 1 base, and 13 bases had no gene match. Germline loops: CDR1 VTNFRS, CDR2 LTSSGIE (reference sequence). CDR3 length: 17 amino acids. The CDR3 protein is CAVETRGDTTADDKLIF. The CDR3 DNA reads TGTGCTGTGGAGACCCGGGGGGATACGACGGCGGACGATAAACTCATCTTT.

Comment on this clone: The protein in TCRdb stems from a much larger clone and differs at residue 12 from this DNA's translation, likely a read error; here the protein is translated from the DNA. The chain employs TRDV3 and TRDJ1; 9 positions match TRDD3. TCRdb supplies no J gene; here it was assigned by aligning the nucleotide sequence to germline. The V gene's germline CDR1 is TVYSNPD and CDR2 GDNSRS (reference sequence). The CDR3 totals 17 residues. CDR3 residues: CAQRLRTGGPYPDKLIF. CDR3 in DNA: TGTGCTCAAAGGTTAAGGACTGGGGGACCCTACCCCGATAAACTCATCTTT.

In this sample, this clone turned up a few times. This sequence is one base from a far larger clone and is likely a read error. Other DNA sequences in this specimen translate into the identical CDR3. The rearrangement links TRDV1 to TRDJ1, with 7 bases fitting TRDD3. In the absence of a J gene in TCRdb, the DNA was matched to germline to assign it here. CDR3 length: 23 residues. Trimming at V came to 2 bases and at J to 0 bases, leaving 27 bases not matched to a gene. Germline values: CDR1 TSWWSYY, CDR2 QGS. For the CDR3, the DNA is TGTGCTCTTGGGGAAATAGCGTATGCCAGAAATGGGGGACACGGGGTGTACACCGATAAACTCATCTTT. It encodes CALGEIAYARNGGHGVYTDKLIF.

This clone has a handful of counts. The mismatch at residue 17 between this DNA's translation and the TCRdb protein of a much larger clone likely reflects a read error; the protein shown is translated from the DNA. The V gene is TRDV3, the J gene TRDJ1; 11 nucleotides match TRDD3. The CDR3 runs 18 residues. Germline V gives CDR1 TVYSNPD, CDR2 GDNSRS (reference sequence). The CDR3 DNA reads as TGTGCCTTTAGAGCCTTCCCCTCCTATATGGGGGATACGGATAAACTCACCTTT. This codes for CAFRAFPSYMGDTDKLTF.

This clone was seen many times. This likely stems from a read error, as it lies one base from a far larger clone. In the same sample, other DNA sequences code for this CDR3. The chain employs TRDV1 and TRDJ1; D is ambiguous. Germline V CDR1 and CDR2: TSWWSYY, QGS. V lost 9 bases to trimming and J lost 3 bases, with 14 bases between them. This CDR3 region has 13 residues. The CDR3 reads CALGRLRPDKLIF. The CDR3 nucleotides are TGTGCTCTCGGGCGCCTAAGGCCCGATAAACTCATCTTT.

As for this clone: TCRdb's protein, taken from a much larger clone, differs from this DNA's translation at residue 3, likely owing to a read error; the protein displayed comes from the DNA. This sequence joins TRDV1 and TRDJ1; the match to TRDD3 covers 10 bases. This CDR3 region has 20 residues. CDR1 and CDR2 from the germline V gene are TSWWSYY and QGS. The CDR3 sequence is CAVGERPPRWGIYSTDKLIF. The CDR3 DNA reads TGTGCTGTTGGGGAACGACCCCCCCGCTGGGGGATATATTCCACCGATAAACTCATCTTT.

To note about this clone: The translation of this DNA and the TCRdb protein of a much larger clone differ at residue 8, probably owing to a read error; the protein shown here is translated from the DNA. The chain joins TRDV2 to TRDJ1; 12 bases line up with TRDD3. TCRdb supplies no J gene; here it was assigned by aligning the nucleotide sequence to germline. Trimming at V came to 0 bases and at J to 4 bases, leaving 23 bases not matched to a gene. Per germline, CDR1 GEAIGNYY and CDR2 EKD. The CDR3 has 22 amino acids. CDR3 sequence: CACDTVLAGGYAKKKHSDKLIF. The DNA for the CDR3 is TGTGCCTGTGACACCGTCTTAGCTGGGGGATACGCTAAGAAAAAGCATAGCGATAAACTCATCTTT.

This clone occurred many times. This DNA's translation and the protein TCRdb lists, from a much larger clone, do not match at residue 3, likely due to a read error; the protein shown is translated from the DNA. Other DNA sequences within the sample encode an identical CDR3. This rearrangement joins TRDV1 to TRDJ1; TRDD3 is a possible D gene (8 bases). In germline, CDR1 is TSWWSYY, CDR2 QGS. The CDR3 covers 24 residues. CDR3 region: CAMGKFLLLPWGTKIPRYTDKLIF. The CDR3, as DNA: TGTGCCATGGGCAAATTCCTACTTCTCCCCTGGGGGACAAAAATCCCGAGGTACACCGATAAACTCATCTTT.

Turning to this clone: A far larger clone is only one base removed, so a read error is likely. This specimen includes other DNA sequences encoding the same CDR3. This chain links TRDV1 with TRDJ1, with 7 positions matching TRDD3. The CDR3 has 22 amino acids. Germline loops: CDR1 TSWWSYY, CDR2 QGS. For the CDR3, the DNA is TGTGCTCTCGGGGAAAGGCGGTGGCCTACTGGAGGGGGATCTCCACCTACCGATAAACTCATCTTT. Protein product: CALGERRWPTGGGSPPTDKLIF.

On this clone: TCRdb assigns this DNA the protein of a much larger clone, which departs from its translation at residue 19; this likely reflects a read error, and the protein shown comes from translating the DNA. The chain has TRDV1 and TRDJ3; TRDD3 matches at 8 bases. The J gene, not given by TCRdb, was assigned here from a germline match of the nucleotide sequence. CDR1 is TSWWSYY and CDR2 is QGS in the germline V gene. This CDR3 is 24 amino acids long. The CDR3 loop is CALGEPVLQTGGQINSWDIRQMFF. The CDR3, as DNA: TGTGCTCTTGGGGAACCGGTCCTTCAAACTGGGGGCCAGATCAACTCCTGGGACATCCGACAGATGTTTTTC.

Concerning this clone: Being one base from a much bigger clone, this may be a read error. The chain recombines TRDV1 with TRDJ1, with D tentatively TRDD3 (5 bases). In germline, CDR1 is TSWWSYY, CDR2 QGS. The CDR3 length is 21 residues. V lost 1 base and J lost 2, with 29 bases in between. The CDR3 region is CALGEPTVSMIINRGTDKLIF. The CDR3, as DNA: TGTGCTCTTGGGGAACCCACCGTTAGTATGATAATTAATCGGGGGACCGATAAACTCATCTTT.

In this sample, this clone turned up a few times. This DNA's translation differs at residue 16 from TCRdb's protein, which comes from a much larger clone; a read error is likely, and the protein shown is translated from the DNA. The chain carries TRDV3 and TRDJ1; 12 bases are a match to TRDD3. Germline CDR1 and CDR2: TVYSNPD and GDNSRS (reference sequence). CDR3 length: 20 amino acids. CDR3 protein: CASSPSYDTFTGGYTNKLIF. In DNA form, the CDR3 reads TGTGCCTCTAGCCCTTCCTACGATACGTTTACTGGGGGATACACCAATAAACTCATCTTT.

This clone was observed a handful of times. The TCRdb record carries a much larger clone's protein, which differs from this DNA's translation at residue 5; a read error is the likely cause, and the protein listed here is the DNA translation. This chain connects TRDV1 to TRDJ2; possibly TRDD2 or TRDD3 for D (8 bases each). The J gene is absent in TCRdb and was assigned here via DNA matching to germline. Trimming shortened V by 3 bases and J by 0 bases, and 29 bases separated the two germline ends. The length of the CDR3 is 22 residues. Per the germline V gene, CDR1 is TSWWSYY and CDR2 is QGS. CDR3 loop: CALGDLGSSYVGYAPLTAQLFF. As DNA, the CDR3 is TGTGCTCTTGGGGATCTAGGTTCTTCCTACGTGGGATACGCGCCTTTGACAGCACAACTCTTCTTT.

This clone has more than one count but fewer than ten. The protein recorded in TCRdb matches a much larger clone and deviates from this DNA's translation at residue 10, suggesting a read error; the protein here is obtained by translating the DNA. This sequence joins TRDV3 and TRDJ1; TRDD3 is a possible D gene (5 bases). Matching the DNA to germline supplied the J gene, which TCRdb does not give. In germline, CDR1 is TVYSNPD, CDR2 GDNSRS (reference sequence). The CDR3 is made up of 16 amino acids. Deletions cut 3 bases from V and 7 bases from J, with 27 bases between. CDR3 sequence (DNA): TGTGCCTTCACCCTATCGGAGGGGAGAGAGGCTATTAAACTCATCTTT. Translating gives CAFTLSEGREAIKLIF. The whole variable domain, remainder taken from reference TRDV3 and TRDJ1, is CDKVTQSSPDQTVASGSEVVLLCTYDTVYSNPDLFWYRIRPDYSFQFVFYGDNSRSEGADFTQGRFSVKHILTQKAFHLVISPVRTEDSATYYCAFTLSEGREAIKLIFGKGTRVTVEP.

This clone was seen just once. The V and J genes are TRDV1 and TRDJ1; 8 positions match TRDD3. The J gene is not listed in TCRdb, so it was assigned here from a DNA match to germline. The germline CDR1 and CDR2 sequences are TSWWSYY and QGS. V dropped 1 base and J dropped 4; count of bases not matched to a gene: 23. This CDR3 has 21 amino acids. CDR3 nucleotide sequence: TGTGCTCTTGGGGAACCCCATTTTTCCCTGATCTGGGGGACCGGATACGATAAACTCATCTTT. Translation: CALGEPHFSLIWGTGYDKLIF.

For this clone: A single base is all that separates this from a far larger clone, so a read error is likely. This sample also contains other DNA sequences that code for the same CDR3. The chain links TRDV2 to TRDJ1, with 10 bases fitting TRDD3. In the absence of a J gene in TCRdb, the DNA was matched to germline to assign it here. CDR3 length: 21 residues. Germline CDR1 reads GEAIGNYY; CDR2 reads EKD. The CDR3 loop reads CACDPLSTVVGDTRNTDKLIF. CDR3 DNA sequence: TGTGCCTGTGACCCCTTAAGTACCGTGGTGGGGGATACCCGAAACACTGATAAACTCATCTTT.